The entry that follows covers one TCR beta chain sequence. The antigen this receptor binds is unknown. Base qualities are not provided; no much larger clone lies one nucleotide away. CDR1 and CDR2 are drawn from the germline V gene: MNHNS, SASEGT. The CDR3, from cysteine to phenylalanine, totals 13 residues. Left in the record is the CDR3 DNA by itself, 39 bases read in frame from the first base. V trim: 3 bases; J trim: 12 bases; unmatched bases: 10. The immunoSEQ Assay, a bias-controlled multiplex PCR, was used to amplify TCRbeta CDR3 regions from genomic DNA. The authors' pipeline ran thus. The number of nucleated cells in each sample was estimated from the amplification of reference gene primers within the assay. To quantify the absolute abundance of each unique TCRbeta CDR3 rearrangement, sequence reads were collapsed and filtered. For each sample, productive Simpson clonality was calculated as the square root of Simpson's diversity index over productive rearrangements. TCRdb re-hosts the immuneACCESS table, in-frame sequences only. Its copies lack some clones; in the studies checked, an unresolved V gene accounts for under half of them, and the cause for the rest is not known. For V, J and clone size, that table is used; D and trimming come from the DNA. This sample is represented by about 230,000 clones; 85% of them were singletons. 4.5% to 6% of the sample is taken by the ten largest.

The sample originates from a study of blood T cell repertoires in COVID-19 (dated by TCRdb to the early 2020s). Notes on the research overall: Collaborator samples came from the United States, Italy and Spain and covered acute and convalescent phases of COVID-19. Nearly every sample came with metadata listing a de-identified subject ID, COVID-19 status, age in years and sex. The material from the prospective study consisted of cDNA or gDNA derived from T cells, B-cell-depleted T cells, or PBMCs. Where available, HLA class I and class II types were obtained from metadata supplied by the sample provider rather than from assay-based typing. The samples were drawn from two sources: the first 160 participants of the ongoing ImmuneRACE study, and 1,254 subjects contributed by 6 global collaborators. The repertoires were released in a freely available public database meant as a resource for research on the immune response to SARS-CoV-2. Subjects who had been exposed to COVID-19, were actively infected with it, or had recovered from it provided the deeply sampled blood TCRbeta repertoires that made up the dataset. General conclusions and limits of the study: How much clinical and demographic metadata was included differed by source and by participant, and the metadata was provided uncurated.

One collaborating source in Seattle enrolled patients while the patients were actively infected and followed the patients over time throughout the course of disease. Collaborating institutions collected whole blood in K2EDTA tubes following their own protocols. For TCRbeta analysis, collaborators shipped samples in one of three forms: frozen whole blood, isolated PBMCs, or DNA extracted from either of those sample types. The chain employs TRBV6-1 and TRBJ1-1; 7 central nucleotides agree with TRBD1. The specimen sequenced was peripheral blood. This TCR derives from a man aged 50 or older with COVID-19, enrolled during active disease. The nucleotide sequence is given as TGTGCCAGCAGTGAGGCTCGACAGGGCTTAACTTTCTTT. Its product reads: CASSEARQGLTFF.